This TCR beta chain was found in a study of vaccination and CD4 T cells after COVID-19. In its sample, this clonotype was seen a few times. Its target is unknown. Germline lookup yields CDR1 SGHTA and CDR2 FQGNSA. V was pared by 1 base and J by 1 base, with 1 base of the junction left unmatched. The CDR3 sequence is 15 residues long. Points from the study as a whole: Spike mono-reactivity marked 304 of 307 vaccine-specific clones in convalescent patients. Median numbers of SARS-CoV-2-reactive clonotypes increased from approximately 21 to 40 (not a significant change).

Sequencing of DNA taken from cultured CD4+ T cells relied on the Oncomine TCR Beta short-read assay. One entry per CDR3 protein results from TCRdb running MiXCR on the PCR reads. The repertoire includes more than 15,000 distinct CDR3 sequences, around 32% of them detected once, and 15% to 19% sits in the top ten. Treatment in this sample: roughly 10-day PBMC culture with coronavirus spike peptide pools or control peptides (ViraFEST assay). This chain uses TRBV7-2 with TRBJ2-3; TRBD2 matches 8 bases. The sequencing sample was made of cultured CD4+ T cells from blood. This clonotype was obtained from a human donor with COVID-19. The chain's CDR3 is CASSLGRGGTDTQYF. DNA for the CDR3: TGTGCCAGCAGCTTAGGGCGGGGGGGCACAGATACGCAGTATTTT.